These 30 T cell receptor beta chains came from one sample sequenced in a study of blood T cell repertoires in COVID-19. Assay: immunoSEQ multiplex PCR; the TCRdb copy retains only in-frame clones and omits some. This sample has fewer than 400,000 clones, with roughly nine tenths found just once. The sequenced material came from peripheral blood. The source is a woman in her 30s with COVID-19, enrolled during active disease.

The chain is built from TRBV2 and TRBJ1-3; no definite D call. V lost 6 bases, J lost 0 bases, and 21 bases lay in between. This CDR3 comprises 18 residues. Germline assignment: CDR1 SNHLY and CDR2 FYNNEI. The CDR3 region is CASRTAGGSLPSGNTIYF. CDR3 nucleotides: TGTGCCAGCAGGACGGCGGGAGGGTCCCTACCCTCTGGAAACACCATATATTTT.

J is TRBJ1-2 and V is TRBV27; D call uncertain. This CDR3 contains 15 residues. Germline V gene sequence: CDR1 MNHEY, CDR2 SMNVEV (reference sequence). V lost 3 bases to trimming and J lost 2 bases, with 13 bases between them. Written as DNA, the CDR3 is TGTGCCAGCAGTTTCATCTCGGAACAGAACTATGGCTACACCTTC. It is translated as CASSFISEQNYGYTF.

V gene TRBV20-1 combines with J gene TRBJ1-1; TRBD1 matches at 8 bases. The germline V gene encodes CDR1 DFQATT and CDR2 SNEGSKA (reference sequence). The CDR3 is 11 residues long. V dropped 5 bases and J dropped 8; count of bases not matched to a gene: 4. CDR3 in DNA: TGCAGTGCTCCCAGGACAGGGGAAGCTTTCTTT. It specifies CSAPRTGEAFF.

The chain couples TRBV9 to TRBJ2-2; tentatively, D is TRBD2 (5 bases). The germline V gene encodes CDR1 SGDLS and CDR2 YYNGEE. The CDR3 has 15 amino acids. V was shortened by 3 bases and J by 1 base, with 10 bases between the two germline ends. The CDR3 DNA is TGTGCCAGCAGCGAACTAGTTCTGAACACCGGGGAGCTGTTTTTT. Protein sequence: CASSELVLNTGELFF.

V is TRBV7-2 and J is TRBJ1-2, with D maybe TRBD1 (6 bases). There are 14 residues in the CDR3. Trimming took 4 bases from V and 6 from J, leaving 15 bases between them. Germline CDR1 reads SGHTA; CDR2 reads FQGNSA. The CDR3 region has the DNA TGTGCCAGCAGCTCCCTAAACAGGGTGGATGGCTACACCTTC. This gives the protein CASSSLNRVDGYTF.

The rearrangement uses TRBV2 and TRBJ1-2, with 9 bases aligning to TRBD1. Per the germline V gene, CDR1 is SNHLY and CDR2 is FYNNEI. Germline trimming cut 4 bases from V and 4 bases from J; bases unmatched to any gene: 7. The CDR3 runs to 15 residues. CDR3 coding DNA: TGTGCCAGCAGTGCTCAGACAGGGGGTTTCTATGGCTACACCTTC. Amino acids: CASSAQTGGFYGYTF.

The table lists this clone with a count of one. The genes are TRBV9 and TRBJ1-2; no clear D gene. CDR3 size: 15 residues. Deletions cut 0 bases from V and 6 bases from J, with 15 bases between. The V gene's germline CDR1 is SGDLS and CDR2 YYNGEE. CDR3: CASSVAGGYNDGYTF. In DNA form, the CDR3 reads TGTGCCAGCAGCGTAGCGGGAGGCTACAACGATGGCTACACCTTC.

The V call is TRBV6-2 or TRBV6-3, the J call TRBJ2-1, with TRBD2 matching over 11 bases. The CDR3 runs 19 residues. CDR1 and CDR2 (germline): MNHEY, SVGEGT. Trimming cost V 4 bases and J 7 bases; bases outside gene matches: 18. In nucleotides, the CDR3 is TGTGCCAGCAGTTCCCGGATACTAACTAGCGGGGGCCCTGGGAATGAGCAGTTCTTC. It codes for CASSSRILTSGGPGNEQFF.

The rearrangement joins TRBV11-3 to TRBJ2-7, with D possibly matching TRBD2 (6 bases). The V end lost 1 base, the J end lost 7 bases, and 14 bases lay between the germline ends. Germline assignment: CDR1 SGHNT and CDR2 YENEEA. The length of the CDR3 is 14 residues. The CDR3 here is CASSLGGSGREQYF. DNA of the CDR3: TGTGCCAGCAGCTTAGGGGGCTCTGGGAGGGAGCAGTACTTC. The full variable domain, completed using reference TRBV11-3 and TRBJ2-7, is EAGVVQSPRYKIIEKKQPVAFWCNPISGHNTLYWYLQNLGQGPELLIRYENEEAVDDSQLPKDRFSAERLKGVDSTLKIQPAELGDSAVYLCASSLGGSGREQYFGPGTRLTVT.

V gene TRBV19 combines with J gene TRBJ2-1, with D perhaps TRBD1 (6 bases). In germline, CDR1 is LNHDA, CDR2 SQIVND (reference sequence). There are 15 residues in the CDR3. V shed 5 bases and J shed 2 bases, with 13 bases lying between them. The CDR3 loop is CASSAGAHTYNEQFF. The CDR3 DNA is TGTGCCAGTAGTGCAGGGGCCCATACCTACAATGAGCAGTTCTTC.

The chain is built from TRBV5-1 and TRBJ1-2; 9 nucleotides align to TRBD1. The junction had 14 bases not matched to a gene; V was cut back by 4 bases and J by 4 bases. CDR1 is SGHRS and CDR2 is YFSETQ in the germline V gene. The CDR3 loop spans 17 amino acids. The CDR3 sequence is CASSARPEGQGSYGYTF. The CDR3 region has the DNA TGCGCCAGCAGCGCACGTCCAGAGGGACAGGGTTCCTATGGCTACACCTTC.

The chain has TRBV6-4 and TRBJ1-5; no clear D gene. Between the trimmed V and J ends, which lost 2 bases and 6 bases, there was a span of 8 bases. Germline CDR1 and CDR2: MRHNA and SNTAGT. There are 13 residues in the CDR3. The CDR3 region is CASSDEAGQPQHF. The CDR3 DNA sequence: TGTGCCAGCAGTGACGAGGCTGGTCAGCCCCAGCATTTT.

A single count supports this clone. The genes are TRBV5-1 and TRBJ2-2; weak D call: TRBD2 (5 bases). The CDR3 runs to 13 residues. Trimming left V 4 bases short and J 5 bases short, with 9 bases between. Germline-derived CDR1 and CDR2 are SGHRS and YFSETQ. The CDR3: CASSPRGTGELFF. CDR3 sequence (DNA): TGCGCCAGCAGCCCGAGAGGGACCGGGGAGCTGTTTTTT.

This chain links TRBV6-2 or TRBV6-3 with TRBJ2-1; no firm D call. The CDR3 is 13 amino acids. Trimming cost V 3 bases and J 3 bases, with 6 bases left between them. CDR1 and CDR2 from the germline V gene are MNHEY and SVGEGT. Here the CDR3 DNA reads TGTGCCAGCAGTTATCGTCTCTACAATGAGCAGTTCTTC. It translates to CASSYRLYNEQFF.

The chain is built from TRBV5-6 and TRBJ2-7, with 8 bases identical to TRBD2. Germline V CDR1 and CDR2: SGHDT, YYEEEE. V trimming: 3 bases; J trimming: 4 bases; junction bases outside the gene matches: 12. The CDR3 extends over 16 amino acids. The CDR3 loop is CASSWLGSGRSYEQYV. The CDR3 DNA follows: TGTGCCAGCAGCTGGCTTGGGAGCGGGAGATCTTACGAGCAGTACGTC.

This clone came up once. As DNA, the CDR3 is TGTGCCATGGGACAGGCGATGGAGGATACGCAGTATTTT. This codes for CAMGQAMEDTQYF. The J gene is TRBJ2-3, the V gene TRBV10-3; 8 bases map to TRBD1. The CDR3 totals 13 residues. Looked up from germline, CDR1 is ENHRY and CDR2 is SYGVKD. V lost 9 bases and J lost 6; bases outside the gene matches: 8.

The V and J genes are TRBV24-1 and TRBJ2-6; TRBD1 aligns across 10 bases. Per germline, CDR1 KGHDR and CDR2 SFDVKD. The CDR3 has 19 residues. Trimming at V came to 3 bases and at J to 4 bases, leaving 11 bases not matched to a gene. CDR3 region: CATSDTRTGGVAGANVLTF. DNA for the CDR3: TGTGCCACCAGTGATACCCGGACAGGGGGGGTCGCCGGGGCCAACGTCCTGACTTTC.

The chain recombines TRBV2 with TRBJ1-1; the D gene is possibly TRBD1 (5 bases). In germline, CDR1 is SNHLY, CDR2 FYNNEI. The V end lost 4 bases, the J end lost 4 bases, and 10 bases lay between the germline ends. The CDR3 sequence is 13 residues long. Here the CDR3 DNA reads TGTGCCAGCAGTGGGCAGGGTACCACTGAAGCTTTCTTT. It specifies CASSGQGTTEAFF.

This clone has more than one count but fewer than ten. The chain joins TRBV3-1 (or the pseudogene TRBV3-2) to TRBJ1-2, with D perhaps TRBD1 (5 bases). V was trimmed by 0 bases and J by 6 bases, leaving 20 bases between them. This CDR3 is 17 amino acids long. CDR1 is LGHDT, CDR2 YNNKEL, per germline (reference sequence). Written as DNA, the CDR3 is TGTGCCAGCAGCCAAGACTCTCGCGCTACCCTAGGGGATGGCTACACCTTC. Translated: CASSQDSRATLGDGYTF.

The chain is built from TRBV2 and TRBJ1-5, with 7 bases matching TRBD1. The V segment lost 6 bases and the J segment 2 bases; nucleotides outside the gene matches: 16. Germline CDR1 is SNHLY and CDR2 is FYNNEI. There are 18 residues in the CDR3. The CDR3 nucleotides read TGTGCCAGCAGAGATAAGCTCCGGGACAGTGTAGGCAATCAGCCCCAGCATTTT. Its translation is CASRDKLRDSVGNQPQHF.

The chain employs TRBV12-5 and TRBJ2-3; TRBD2 might be the D (5 bases). The V and J ends lost 2 bases and 0 bases respectively, with 6 bases between them. CDR3 size: 14 residues. CDR1 is LGHNT, CDR2 FRNRAP, per germline. CDR3 in amino acids: CASGLPSSTDTQYF. The CDR3 DNA follows: TGTGCTAGTGGTTTGCCTAGCAGCACAGATACGCAGTATTTT.

The chain joins TRBV12-5 to TRBJ1-2, with D possibly being TRBD1 (6 bases). V gave up 5 bases and J gave up 10 bases, with 14 bases separating them. The germline CDR1 and CDR2 sequences are LGHNT and FRNRAP. The CDR3 is 12 amino acids. The chain's CDR3 is CASGISAGDYTF. CDR3 bases: TGTGCTAGTGGTATCTCGGCAGGGGACTACACCTTC. Complete variable domain (other parts from reference TRBV12-5 and TRBJ1-2): DARVTQTPRHKVTEMGQEVTMRCQPILGHNTVFWYRQTMMQGLELLAYFRNRAPLDDSGMPKDRFSAEMPDATLATLKIQPSEPRDSAVYFCASGISAGDYTFGSGTRLTVV.

This clone was counted once. The chain has TRBV27 and TRBJ2-7; possibly TRBD2 for D (6 bases). CDR1 is MNHEY, CDR2 SMNVEV, per germline (reference sequence). V lost 1 base and J lost 5, with 9 bases in between. The CDR3 consists of 13 residues. CDR3 region: CASSLYGGDEQYF. In nucleotides, the CDR3 is TGTGCCAGCAGTTTATACGGAGGGGACGAGCAGTACTTC.

The rearrangement uses TRBV29-1 and TRBJ1-2, with D unresolved. V lost 4 bases, J lost 0 bases, and 6 bases lay in between. Germline CDR1 is SQVTM and CDR2 is ANQGSEA. The CDR3 consists of 12 residues. CDR3 in DNA: TGCAGCGTTGGAACACCTAACTATGGCTACACCTTC. It is translated as CSVGTPNYGYTF.

This clone was detected only once. The V call is TRBV6-2 or TRBV6-3, the J call TRBJ1-4, with 11 bases identical to TRBD1. J lost 3 bases, V lost 4 bases, and 7 bases had no gene match. In germline, CDR1 is MNHEY, CDR2 SVGEGT. The CDR3 extends over 17 amino acids. As DNA, the CDR3 is TGTGCCAGCAGTTCCCGGACAGGGGGCGCGTCTAATGAAAAACTGTTTTTT. Translated, it gives CASSSRTGGASNEKLFF.

Comment on this clone: Other DNA sequences within the sample encode an identical CDR3. The chain recombines TRBV18 with TRBJ1-1, with no clear D. The CDR3 extends over 13 amino acids. CDR1 is KGHSH and CDR2 is LQKENI in the germline V gene. V was clipped by 3 bases and J by 1 base, with 6 bases between them. For the CDR3, the DNA is TGTGCCAGCTCACCCTCGGGGAACACTGAAGCTTTCTTT. Translation gives CASSPSGNTEAFF.

The V and J genes are TRBV5-4 and TRBJ1-6; 8 nucleotides align to TRBD1. Trimming removed 5 bases from V and 5 bases from J; junction bases left unmatched: 9. Germline V CDR1 and CDR2: SGHNT, YYREEE (reference sequence). The CDR3 contains 16 residues. The CDR3 bases are TGTGCCAGCAGACAGGGGGGGGGTTCAGATAATTCACCCCTCCACTTT. Translation: CASRQGGGSDNSPLHF.

The chain couples TRBV28 to TRBJ1-4; 9 positions match TRBD1. V gave up 6 bases and J gave up 8 bases; unmatched junction bases: 7. Germline values: CDR1 MDHEN, CDR2 SYDVKM. CDR3 size: 14 residues. As DNA, the CDR3 is TGTGCCAGCAGCCATAACAGGGGGCGAGAAAAACTGTTTTTT. Translating gives CASSHNRGREKLFF.

V usage is TRBV6-6 and J usage is TRBJ1-2; TRBD1 is a possible D gene (5 bases). This CDR3 region has 12 residues. The germline CDR1 and CDR2 sequences are MNHNY and SVGAGI (reference sequence). The V and J ends lost 4 bases and 4 bases respectively, with 7 bases between them. The CDR3 loop is CASSSDSYGYTF. In DNA, the CDR3 is TGTGCCAGCAGTTCCGACAGCTATGGCTACACCTTC.

The genes are TRBV6-1 and TRBJ2-7, with D possibly being TRBD2 (6 bases). Between the trimmed V and J ends, which lost 1 base and 4 bases, there was a span of 11 bases. The germline V gene has CDR1 MNHNS and CDR2 SASEGT. The CDR3 is 14 amino acids. The CDR3, as DNA: TGTGCCAGCAGTGAAGGACCGGGAGAGTACGAGCAGTACTTC. It yields the protein CASSEGPGEYEQYF.